The rows below give T cell receptor beta chains drawn from one sample of a study of blood T cell repertoires in COVID-19. TCRdb's table, derived via immunoSEQ multiplex PCR, lists solely in-frame clones and lacks some. The table has some 65,000 clones, more than 60% seen once. Sequencing was carried out using peripheral blood. Receptors originate from a woman aged 65 to 85 with acute or convalescent COVID-19. The CDR3 runs from the conserved cysteine through the conserved F or W. Fields, in order: clone size, D gene, V gene, J gene, CDR3 protein, CDR3 DNA. D genes are given only for firm matches. For some rows the clone size is stated as once, few or many, or as a class when expanded; others skip it.

abundance: NA; d_gene: TRBD1; v_gene: TRBV19; j_gene: TRBJ2-5; CDR3aa: CASSYGQGGQETQYF; CDR3nt: TGTGCCAGTAGTTACGGACAGGGGGGGCAAGAGACCCAGTACTTC
abundance: few; d_gene: NA; v_gene: TRBV28; j_gene: TRBJ1-4; CDR3aa: CAGGGPTTNEKLFF; CDR3nt: TGTGCCGGGGGGGGTCCTACAACTAATGAAAAACTGTTTTTT
abundance: NA; d_gene: TRBD1; v_gene: TRBV29-1; j_gene: TRBJ1-1; CDR3aa: CSGGQGKNTEAFF; CDR3nt: TGCAGCGGTGGACAGGGGAAGAACACTGAAGCTTTCTTT
abundance: NA; d_gene: NA; v_gene: TRBV7-9; j_gene: TRBJ1-4; CDR3aa: CASTPVAMNEKLFF; CDR3nt: TGTGCCAGCACCCCGGTCGCGATGAATGAAAAACTGTTTTTT
abundance: NA; d_gene: NA; v_gene: TRBV9; j_gene: TRBJ2-2; CDR3aa: CASSVRGNGELFF; CDR3nt: TGTGCCAGCAGCGTCCGGGGAAACGGGGAGCTGTTTTTT
abundance: NA; d_gene: TRBD1; v_gene: TRBV30; j_gene: TRBJ1-2; CDR3aa: CAWTMTGTNGYTF; CDR3nt: TGTGCCTGGACCATGACAGGGACGAATGGCTACACCTTC
abundance: many; d_gene: TRBD1; v_gene: TRBV24-1; j_gene: TRBJ2-5; CDR3aa: CATSPSGTGDETQYF; CDR3nt: TGTGCCACCTCTCCCTCCGGGACAGGGGATGAGACCCAGTACTTC
abundance: NA; d_gene: NA; v_gene: TRBV19; j_gene: TRBJ1-2; CDR3aa: CASSVGSFKPTF; CDR3nt: TGTGCCAGTAGTGTCGGGTCCTTTAAACCCACCTTC
abundance: NA; d_gene: NA; v_gene: TRBV13; j_gene: TRBJ2-1; CDR3aa: CASSTGTGSHEQFF; CDR3nt: TGTGCCAGCAGTACTGGCACAGGGTCCCATGAGCAGTTCTTC
abundance: NA; d_gene: NA; v_gene: TRBV21-1; j_gene: TRBJ2-5; CDR3aa: CASSQEEGMYQETQYF; CDR3nt: TGTGCCAGCAGCCAGGAGGAGGGGATGTACCAAGAGACCCAGTACTTC
abundance: NA; d_gene: NA; v_gene: TRBV11-1; j_gene: TRBJ2-1; CDR3aa: CASSHSNQGDEQFF; CDR3nt: TGTGCCAGCAGCCACTCCAATCAGGGCGATGAGCAGTTCTTC
abundance: NA; d_gene: TRBD2; v_gene: TRBV7-9; j_gene: TRBJ2-3; CDR3aa: CASSDTSVAGHTDTQYF; CDR3nt: TGTGCCAGCAGCGATACATCGGTAGCGGGGCACACAGATACGCAGTATTTT
abundance: NA; d_gene: TRBD2; v_gene: TRBV18; j_gene: TRBJ2-3; CDR3aa: CASSPASGGNTDTQYF; CDR3nt: TGTGCCAGCTCACCGGCTAGCGGGGGGAACACAGATACGCAGTATTTT
abundance: NA; d_gene: NA; v_gene: TRBV30; j_gene: TRBJ2-7; CDR3aa: CAWSVSRRVRQYF; CDR3nt: TGTGCCTGGAGTGTATCTCGCAGGGTTCGGCAGTACTTC
abundance: NA; d_gene: NA; v_gene: TRBV7-2; j_gene: TRBJ2-2; CDR3aa: CASSLVGQKGELFF; CDR3nt: TGTGCCAGCAGCTTAGTAGGACAGAAAGGGGAGCTGTTTTTT
abundance: NA; d_gene: TRBD2; v_gene: TRBV28; j_gene: TRBJ2-3; CDR3aa: CASSSLGGVTDTQYF; CDR3nt: TGTGCCAGCAGCTCCCTGGGGGGGGTCACAGATACGCAGTATTTT
abundance: once; d_gene: TRBD1; v_gene: TRBV19; j_gene: TRBJ1-1; CDR3aa: CASTRQGENTEAFF; CDR3nt: TGTGCCAGTACTCGACAGGGGGAGAACACTGAAGCTTTCTTT
abundance: NA; d_gene: TRBD1; v_gene: TRBV7-9; j_gene: TRBJ1-2; CDR3aa: CASSLQGGGIYGYTF; CDR3nt: TGTGCCAGCAGCTTGCAGGGGGGTGGAATCTATGGCTACACCTTC
abundance: NA; d_gene: TRBD2; v_gene: TRBV29-1; j_gene: TRBJ2-1; CDR3aa: CSVATAGSPSYNEQFF; CDR3nt: TGCAGCGTCGCTACAGCGGGGTCCCCCTCCTACAATGAGCAGTTCTTC
abundance: NA; d_gene: TRBD1; v_gene: TRBV3-1/TRBV3-2; j_gene: TRBJ2-5; CDR3aa: CASSYPGQGGSETQYF; CDR3nt: TGTGCCAGCAGCTACCCGGGACAGGGCGGGTCGGAGACCCAGTACTTC
abundance: NA; d_gene: NA; v_gene: TRBV19; j_gene: TRBJ1-2; CDR3aa: CASRTAGANYGYTF; CDR3nt: TGTGCCAGTAGGACGGCGGGGGCTAACTATGGCTACACCTTC
abundance: NA; d_gene: NA; v_gene: TRBV18; j_gene: TRBJ2-1; CDR3aa: CASSVPRGGVYNEQFF; CDR3nt: TGTGCCAGCTCAGTCCCCAGGGGAGGGGTCTACAATGAGCAGTTCTTC
abundance: NA; d_gene: TRBD2; v_gene: TRBV7-2; j_gene: TRBJ2-5; CDR3aa: CASSSSLAGARETQYF; CDR3nt: TGTGCCAGCAGCTCTAGTCTAGCGGGGGCCAGGGAGACCCAGTACTTC
abundance: NA; d_gene: NA; v_gene: TRBV15; j_gene: TRBJ2-5; CDR3aa: CATSLTRGQETQYF; CDR3nt: TGTGCCACCAGCTTGACTAGGGGACAAGAGACCCAGTACTTC
abundance: NA; d_gene: NA; v_gene: TRBV18; j_gene: TRBJ1-1; CDR3aa: CASSSSGFGTEAFF; CDR3nt: TGTGCCAGCTCCTCGTCGGGGTTTGGCACTGAAGCTTTCTTT
abundance: NA; d_gene: NA; v_gene: TRBV10-1; j_gene: TRBJ2-3; CDR3aa: CASSEGRVTDTQYF; CDR3nt: TGCGCCAGCAGTGAGGGCAGGGTCACAGATACGCAGTATTTT
abundance: NA; d_gene: TRBD2; v_gene: TRBV6-4; j_gene: TRBJ2-3; CDR3aa: CASSEALAGSTDTQYF; CDR3nt: TGTGCCAGCAGTGAGGCGCTAGCGGGGAGCACAGATACGCAGTATTTT
abundance: NA; d_gene: TRBD1; v_gene: TRBV3-1/TRBV3-2; j_gene: TRBJ2-7; CDR3aa: CASSTRDRVSYEQYF; CDR3nt: TGTGCCAGCAGCACCCGGGACAGGGTCTCCTACGAGCAGTACTTC
abundance: NA; d_gene: NA; v_gene: TRBV18; j_gene: TRBJ1-5; CDR3aa: CASSPQGNQPQHF; CDR3nt: TGTGCCAGCTCACCGCAGGGGAATCAGCCCCAGCATTTT
abundance: once; d_gene: NA; v_gene: TRBV7-2; j_gene: TRBJ1-1; CDR3aa: CASSSLAGNTEAFF; CDR3nt: TGTGCCAGCAGCTCCCTAGCCGGAAACACTGAAGCTTTCTTT
abundance: few; d_gene: NA; v_gene: TRBV19; j_gene: TRBJ2-5; CDR3aa: CASSTAWETQYF; CDR3nt: TGTGCCAGTAGTACTGCGTGGGAGACCCAGTACTTC
abundance: few; d_gene: NA; v_gene: TRBV21-1; j_gene: TRBJ1-1; CDR3aa: CASKKDRATEAFF; CDR3nt: TGTGCCAGCAAAAAGGACAGGGCCACTGAAGCTTTCTTT
abundance: NA; d_gene: NA; v_gene: TRBV2; j_gene: TRBJ2-7; CDR3aa: CASSVDFYEQYF; CDR3nt: TGTGCCAGCAGCGTTGACTTCTACGAGCAGTACTTC